This T cell receptor (beta chain) was sequenced for a study of T cell responses to AZD1222 COVID-19 vaccine. In the study overall: Second-dose timings of about 4 or about 12 weeks were pooled.

In regard to this clone: Antigen unknown.

Study-wide points: Donors were mostly white British, more females; clonal diversity possibly underestimated.

This CDR3 region has 16 residues. The germline V gene has CDR1 LNHDA and CDR2 SQIVND (reference sequence). Trimming removed 4 bases at V and 2 bases at J, with 15 bases between. Produced via immunoSEQ multiplex PCR; TCRdb's table is partial and in-frame only. The sample holds 86,000 or so clones, 90% seen once. The chain recombines TRBV19 with TRBJ1-5, with TRBD1 as a possible D gene (6 bases). Sequenced material: peripheral blood, taken on day 0 of AZD1222 vaccination. This sequence was found in an adult in good health. CDR3 residues: CASSRPQGSGNQPQHF. CDR3 nucleotide sequence: TGTGCCAGTAGTAGACCACAGGGATCCGGCAATCAGCCCCAGCATTTT.